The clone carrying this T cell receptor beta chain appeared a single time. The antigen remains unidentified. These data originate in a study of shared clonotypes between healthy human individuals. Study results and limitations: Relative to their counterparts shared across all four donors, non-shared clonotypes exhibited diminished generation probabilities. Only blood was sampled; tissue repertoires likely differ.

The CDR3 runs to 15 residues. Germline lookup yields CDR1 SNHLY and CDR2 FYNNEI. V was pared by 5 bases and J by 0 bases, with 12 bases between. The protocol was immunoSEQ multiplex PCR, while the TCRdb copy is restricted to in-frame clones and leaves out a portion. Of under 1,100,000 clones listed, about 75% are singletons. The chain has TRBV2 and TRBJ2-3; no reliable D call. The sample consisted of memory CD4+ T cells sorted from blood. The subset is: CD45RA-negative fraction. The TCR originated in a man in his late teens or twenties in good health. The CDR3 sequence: CASSPYGLSTDTQYF. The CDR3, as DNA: TGTGCCAGCAGTCCTTACGGGCTCAGCACAGATACGCAGTATTTT.